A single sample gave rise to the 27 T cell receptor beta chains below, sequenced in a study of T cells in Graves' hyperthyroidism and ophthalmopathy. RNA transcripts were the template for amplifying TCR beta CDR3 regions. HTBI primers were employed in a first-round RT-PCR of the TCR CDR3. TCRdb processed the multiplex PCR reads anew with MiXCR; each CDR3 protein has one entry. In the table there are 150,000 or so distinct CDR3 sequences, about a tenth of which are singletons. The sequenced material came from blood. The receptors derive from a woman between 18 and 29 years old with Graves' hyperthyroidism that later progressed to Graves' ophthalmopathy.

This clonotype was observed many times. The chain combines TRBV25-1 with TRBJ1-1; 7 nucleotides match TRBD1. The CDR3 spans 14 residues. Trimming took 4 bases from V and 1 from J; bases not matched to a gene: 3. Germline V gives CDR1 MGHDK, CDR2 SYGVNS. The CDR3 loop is CASSGGDRNTEAFF. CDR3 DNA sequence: TGTGCCAGCAGTGGGGGGGACAGGAACACTGAAGCTTTCTTT. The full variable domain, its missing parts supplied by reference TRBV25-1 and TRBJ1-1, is EADIYQTPRYLVIGTGKKITLECSQTMGHDKMYWYQQDPGMELHLIHYSYGVNSTEKGDLSSESTVSRIRTEHFPLTLESARPSHTSQYLCASSGGDRNTEAFFGQGTRLTVV.

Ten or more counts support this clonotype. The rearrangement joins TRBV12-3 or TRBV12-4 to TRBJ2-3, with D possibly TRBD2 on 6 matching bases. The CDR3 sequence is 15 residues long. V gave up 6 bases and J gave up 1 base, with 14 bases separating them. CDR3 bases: TGTGCCAGCAGCACGCCCGGCGGGGGCACAGATACGCAGTATTTT. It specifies CASSTPGGGTDTQYF.

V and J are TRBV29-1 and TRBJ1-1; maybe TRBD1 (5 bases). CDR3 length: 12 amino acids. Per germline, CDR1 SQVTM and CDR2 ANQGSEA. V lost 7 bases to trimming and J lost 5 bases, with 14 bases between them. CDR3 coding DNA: TGCAGCGCCGCCACAGGCAGGACTGAAGCTTTCTTT. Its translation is CSAATGRTEAFF.

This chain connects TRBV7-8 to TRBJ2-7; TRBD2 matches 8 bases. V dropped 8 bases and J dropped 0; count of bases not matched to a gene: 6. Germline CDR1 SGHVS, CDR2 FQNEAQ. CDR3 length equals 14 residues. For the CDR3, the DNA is TGTGCCAGCGGGGGGCTAGCGGGCTCCTACGAGCAGTACTTC. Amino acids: CASGGLAGSYEQYF. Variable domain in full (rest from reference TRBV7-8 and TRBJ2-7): GAGVSQSPRYKVAKRGQDVALRCDPISGHVSLFWYQQALGQGPEFLTYFQNEAQLDKSGLPSDRFFAERPEGSVSTLKIQRTQQEDSAVYLCASGGLAGSYEQYFGPGTRLTVT.

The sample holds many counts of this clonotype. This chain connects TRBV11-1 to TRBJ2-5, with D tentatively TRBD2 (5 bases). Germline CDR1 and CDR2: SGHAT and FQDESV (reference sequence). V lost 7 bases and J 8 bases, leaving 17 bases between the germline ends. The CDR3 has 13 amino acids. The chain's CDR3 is CASTFGEKETQYF. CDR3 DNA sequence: TGTGCCAGCACCTTTGGGGAGAAGGAAACCCAGTACTTC.

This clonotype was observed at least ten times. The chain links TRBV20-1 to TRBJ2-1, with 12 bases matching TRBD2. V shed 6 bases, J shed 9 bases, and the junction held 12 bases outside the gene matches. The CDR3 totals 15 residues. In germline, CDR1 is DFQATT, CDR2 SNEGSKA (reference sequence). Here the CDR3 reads CSAQVGLAGGIEQFF. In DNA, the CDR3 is TGCAGTGCCCAAGTGGGGCTAGCGGGAGGGATTGAGCAGTTCTTC.

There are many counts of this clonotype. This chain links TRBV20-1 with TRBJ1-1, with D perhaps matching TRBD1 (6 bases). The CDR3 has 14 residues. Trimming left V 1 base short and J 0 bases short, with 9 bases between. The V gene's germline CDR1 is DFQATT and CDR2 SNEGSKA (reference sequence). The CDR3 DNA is TGCAGTGCTAGAGTACAGGGTCTGAACACTGAAGCTTTCTTT. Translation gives CSARVQGLNTEAFF.

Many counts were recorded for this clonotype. The CDR3 here is CASSEGQVEPQHF. As DNA, the CDR3 is TGTGCCAGCAGTGAGGGACAGGTGGAGCCCCAGCATTTT. The rearrangement links TRBV2 to TRBJ1-5; 8 nucleotides align to TRBD1. The junction had 3 bases not matched to a gene; V was cut back by 3 bases and J by 8 bases. The CDR3 consists of 13 residues. Germline assignment: CDR1 SNHLY and CDR2 FYNNEI.

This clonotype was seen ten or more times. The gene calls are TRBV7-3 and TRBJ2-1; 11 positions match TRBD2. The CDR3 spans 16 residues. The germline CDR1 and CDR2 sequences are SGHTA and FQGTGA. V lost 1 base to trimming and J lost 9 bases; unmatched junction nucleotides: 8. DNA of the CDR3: TGTGCCAGCAGCTTAAACCCCCCCGGACTAGCGGGTGAGCAGTTCTTC. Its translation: CASSLNPPGLAGEQFF. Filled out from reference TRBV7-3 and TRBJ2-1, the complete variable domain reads GAGVSQTPSNKVTEKGKYVELRCDPISGHTALYWYRQSLGQGPEFLIYFQGTGAADDSGLPNDRFFAVRPEGSVSTLKIQRTERGDSAVYLCASSLNPPGLAGEQFFGPGTRLTVL.

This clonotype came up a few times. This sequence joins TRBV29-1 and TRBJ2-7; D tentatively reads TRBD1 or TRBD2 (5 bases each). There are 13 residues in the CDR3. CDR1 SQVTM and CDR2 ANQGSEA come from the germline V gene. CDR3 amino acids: CSVRDGSSYEQYF. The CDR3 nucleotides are TGCAGTGTTAGGGACGGATCCTCCTACGAGCAGTACTTC.

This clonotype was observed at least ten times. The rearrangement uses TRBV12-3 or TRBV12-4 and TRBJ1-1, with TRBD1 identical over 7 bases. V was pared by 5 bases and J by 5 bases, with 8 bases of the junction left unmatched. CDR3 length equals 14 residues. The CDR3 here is CASSPTGLRTEAFF. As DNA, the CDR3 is TGTGCCAGCAGTCCGACAGGGTTGAGGACTGAAGCTTTCTTT.

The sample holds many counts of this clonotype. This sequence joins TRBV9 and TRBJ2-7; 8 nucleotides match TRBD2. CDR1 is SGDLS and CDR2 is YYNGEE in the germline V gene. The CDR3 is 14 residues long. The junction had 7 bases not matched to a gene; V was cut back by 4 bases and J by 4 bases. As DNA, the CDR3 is TGTGCCAGCAGCTTTGAGCGGGAGAGGTACGAGCAGTACTTC. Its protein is CASSFERERYEQYF.

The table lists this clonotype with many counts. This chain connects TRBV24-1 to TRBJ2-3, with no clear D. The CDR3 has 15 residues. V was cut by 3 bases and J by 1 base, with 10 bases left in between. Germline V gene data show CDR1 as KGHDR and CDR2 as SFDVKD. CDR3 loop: CATSDDGEGTDTQYF. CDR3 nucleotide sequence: TGTGCCACCAGTGATGACGGCGAGGGCACAGATACGCAGTATTTT.

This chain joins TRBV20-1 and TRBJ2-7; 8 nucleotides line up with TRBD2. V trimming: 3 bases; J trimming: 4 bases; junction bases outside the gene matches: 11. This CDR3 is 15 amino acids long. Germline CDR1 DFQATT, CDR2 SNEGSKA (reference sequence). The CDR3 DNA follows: TGCAGTGCTAGGGACCCCATCAGCGGGAGTTACGAGCAGTACTTC. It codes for CSARDPISGSYEQYF.

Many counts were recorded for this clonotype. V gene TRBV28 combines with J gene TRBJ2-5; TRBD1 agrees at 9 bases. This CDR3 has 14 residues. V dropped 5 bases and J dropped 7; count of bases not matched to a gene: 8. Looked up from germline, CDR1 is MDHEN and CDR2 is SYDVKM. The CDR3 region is CASSPRDRVRTQYF. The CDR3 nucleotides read TGTGCCAGCAGTCCCCGGGACAGGGTTCGGACCCAGTACTTC.

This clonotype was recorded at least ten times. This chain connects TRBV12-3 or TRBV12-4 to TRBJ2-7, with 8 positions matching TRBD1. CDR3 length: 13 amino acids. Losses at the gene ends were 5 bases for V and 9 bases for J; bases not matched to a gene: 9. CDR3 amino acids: CASSMRQGLGQYF. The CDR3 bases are TGTGCCAGCAGTATGAGACAGGGGCTTGGGCAGTACTTC.

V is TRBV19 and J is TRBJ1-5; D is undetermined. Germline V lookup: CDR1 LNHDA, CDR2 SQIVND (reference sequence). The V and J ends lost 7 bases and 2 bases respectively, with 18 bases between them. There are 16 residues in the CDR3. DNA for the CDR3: TGTGCCAGTACCCCGGGGAGGCGGGGAGGCAATCAGCCCCAGCATTTT. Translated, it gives CASTPGRRGGNQPQHF.

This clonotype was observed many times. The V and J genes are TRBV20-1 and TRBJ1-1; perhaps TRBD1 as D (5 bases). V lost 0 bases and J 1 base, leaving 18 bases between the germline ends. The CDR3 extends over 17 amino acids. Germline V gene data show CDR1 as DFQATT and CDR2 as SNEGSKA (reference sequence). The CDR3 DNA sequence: TGCAGTGCTAGAGAGATGGGGGTCACGGGAGGGAACACTGAAGCTTTCTTT. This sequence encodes CSAREMGVTGGNTEAFF.

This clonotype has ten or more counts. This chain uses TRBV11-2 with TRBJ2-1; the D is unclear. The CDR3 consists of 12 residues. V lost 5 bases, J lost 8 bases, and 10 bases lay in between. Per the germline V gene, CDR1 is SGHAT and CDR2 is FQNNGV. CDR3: CASSPTNDEQFF. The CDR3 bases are TGTGCCAGCAGCCCTACAAACGATGAGCAGTTCTTC.

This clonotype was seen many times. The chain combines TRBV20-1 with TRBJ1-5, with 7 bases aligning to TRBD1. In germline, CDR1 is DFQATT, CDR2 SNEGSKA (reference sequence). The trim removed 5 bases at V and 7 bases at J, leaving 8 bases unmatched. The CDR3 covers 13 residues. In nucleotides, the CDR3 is TGCAGTGCTGAATACGACAGGGACCAGCCCCAGCATTTT. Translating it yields CSAEYDRDQPQHF.

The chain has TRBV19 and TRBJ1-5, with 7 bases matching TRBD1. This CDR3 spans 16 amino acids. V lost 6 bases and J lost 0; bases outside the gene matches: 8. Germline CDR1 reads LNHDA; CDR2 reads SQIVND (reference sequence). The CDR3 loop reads CASRKGTAYSNQPQHF. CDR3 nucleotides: TGTGCCAGTAGGAAAGGGACAGCTTATAGCAATCAGCCCCAGCATTTT.

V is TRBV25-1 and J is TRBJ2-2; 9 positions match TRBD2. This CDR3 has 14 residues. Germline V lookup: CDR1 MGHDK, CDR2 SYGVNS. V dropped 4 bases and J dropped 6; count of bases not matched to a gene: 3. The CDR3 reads CASSGGTSPGELFF. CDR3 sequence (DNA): TGTGCCAGCAGTGGGGGGACTAGCCCCGGGGAGCTGTTTTTT. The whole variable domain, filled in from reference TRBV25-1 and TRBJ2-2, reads EADIYQTPRYLVIGTGKKITLECSQTMGHDKMYWYQQDPGMELHLIHYSYGVNSTEKGDLSSESTVSRIRTEHFPLTLESARPSHTSQYLCASSGGTSPGELFFGEGSRLTVL.

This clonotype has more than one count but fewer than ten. CDR3 loop: CASSVGDRVSSNEKLFF. The CDR3 DNA sequence: TGTGCCAGCAGCGTCGGGGACAGGGTTTCATCTAATGAAAAACTGTTTTTT. V and J are TRBV5-6 and TRBJ1-4; 9 bases align to TRBD1. Germline trimming cut 4 bases from V and 3 bases from J; bases unmatched to any gene: 10. The CDR3 covers 17 residues. Germline CDR1 and CDR2: SGHDT and YYEEEE.

CDR3: CASSFGGGSDTQYF. CDR3 nucleotide sequence: TGTGCCAGCAGCTTTGGAGGGGGGTCAGATACGCAGTATTTT. The chain links TRBV7-9 to TRBJ2-3, with D perhaps given as TRBD1 or TRBD2 (6 bases each). The CDR3 has 14 residues. The V end was cut by 3 bases, the J end by 4 bases, with 11 bases between. Germline V lookup: CDR1 SEHNR, CDR2 FQNEAQ (reference sequence). The full variable domain, rest sourced from reference TRBV7-9 and TRBJ2-3, is DTGVSQNPRHKITKRGQNVTFRCDPISEHNRLYWYRQTLGQGPEFLTYFQNEAQLEKSRLLSDRFSAERPKGSFSTLEIQRTEQGDSAMYLCASSFGGGSDTQYFGPGTRLTVL.

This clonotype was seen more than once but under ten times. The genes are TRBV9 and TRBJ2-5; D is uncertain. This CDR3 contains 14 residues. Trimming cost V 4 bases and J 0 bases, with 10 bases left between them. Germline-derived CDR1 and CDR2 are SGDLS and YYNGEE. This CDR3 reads CASSPPHNQETQYF. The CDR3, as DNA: TGTGCCAGCAGCCCCCCCCACAACCAAGAGACCCAGTACTTC.

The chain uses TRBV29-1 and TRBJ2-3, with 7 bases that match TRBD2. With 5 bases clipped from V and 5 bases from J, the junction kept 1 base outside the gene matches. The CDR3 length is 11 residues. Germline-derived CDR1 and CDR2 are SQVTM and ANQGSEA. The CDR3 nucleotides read TGCAGCGTTTCGGGGGGAGATACGCAGTATTTT. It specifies CSVSGGDTQYF.

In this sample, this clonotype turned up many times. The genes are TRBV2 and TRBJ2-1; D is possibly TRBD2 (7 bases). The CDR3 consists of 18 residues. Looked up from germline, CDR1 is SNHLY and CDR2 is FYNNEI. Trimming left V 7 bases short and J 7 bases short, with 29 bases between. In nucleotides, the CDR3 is TGTGCCAGCATAGTCTCCCCGGGCTTCGCGGGGGCGGGGAATGAGCAGTTCTTC. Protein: CASIVSPGFAGAGNEQFF.